The clone carrying this T cell receptor beta chain was seen at least ten times. The antigen is undetermined. The data belong to a study of early T cells in non-severe SARS-CoV-2 infection. Findings of the study overall: There was a bias toward anti-spike CD8 responses in VDJdb matching, which missed private and CD4 specificities.

CDR1 is SGHDN and CDR2 is FVKESK in the germline V gene. V lost 8 bases and J 3 bases, leaving 10 bases between the germline ends. The CDR3 has 13 residues. Individual cDNA molecules carried attached unique molecular identifiers. TCRdb independently ran MiXCR on the 5' RACE reads; one entry per CDR3 protein. The sample yields 90,000 to 120,000 distinct CDR3 sequences, 11% seen once. V is TRBV14 and J is TRBJ1-4, with a weak D call TRBD1 (6 bases). Sequences were obtained from whole blood. The sequence was obtained from an adult who was a healthcare worker with PCR-confirmed SARS-CoV-2 infection or an uninfected control (not recorded which). CDR3 region: CASARGANEKLFF. The CDR3 nucleotides read TGTGCCAGCGCGAGGGGGGCTAATGAAAAACTGTTTTTT.